The following is a T cell receptor beta chain sequence with its context. The antigen remains undetermined. From germline, CDR1 is SGHAT and CDR2 FQNNGV. This CDR3 has 16 residues. With 2 bases removed from V and 5 bases from J, the gap between germline ends came to 18 bases. Method: immunoSEQ multiplex PCR; TCRdb's copy keeps in-frame clones and lacks some. The repertoire holds fewer than 850,000 clones, with about 78% as singletons. Researchers partitioned CD4+ cells into CD45RA+ naive and CD45RA-negative memory subsets. The data belong to a study of shared clonotypes between healthy human individuals. Study findings and constraints: Naive subsets usually exceeded memory subsets in estimated richness.

This TCR was recovered from a woman aged 25 to 39 in good health. Sequencing used memory CD4+ T cells sorted from blood. Regarding subset: CD45RA-negative fraction. V usage is TRBV11-2 and J usage is TRBJ2-5; possible D gene TRBD2, 6 bases. The CDR3 DNA is TGTGCCAGCAGCTTAACCGGGAGTCCTCTGTGGGAGACCCAGTACTTC. Translation: CASSLTGSPLWETQYF.